A single sample is the source of the 19 T cell receptor beta chains below, sequenced in a study of T cells expressing NK-cell markers. One entry per CDR3 protein, without DNA, is what TCRdb gives after re-calling the 5' RACE reads. The sample features fewer than 400,000 distinct CDR3 sequences, with roughly a tenth in its top ten. Sequenced: blood T cells: a sorted CD56 or NKG2C T cell subset, CD4+ or CD8+ T cells, or bulk PBMC T cells (not recorded which). Receptor source: a woman between 45 and 65 years old in good health.

The chain combines TRBV29-1 with TRBJ2-5; TCRdb designates TRBD2, a call that cannot be tested without DNA. This CDR3 has 13 residues. The V gene's germline CDR1 is SQVTM and CDR2 ANQGSEA. The CDR3 loop is CSVEVEAGETQYF.

The chain's CDR3 is CASRDSGIRTDTQYF. This chain uses TRBV25-1 with TRBJ2-3; TCRdb reports TRBD2, a call that lacks DNA to check it against. Germline V gene sequence: CDR1 MGHDK, CDR2 SYGVNS. This CDR3 contains 15 residues.

J is TRBJ2-7 and V is TRBV5-1; there is no DNA to check the TCRdb D call of TRBD2. Germline V gene sequence: CDR1 SGHRS, CDR2 YFSETQ. The CDR3 runs to 14 residues. CDR3 sequence reads: CASSSGLAGYEQYF.

The chain combines TRBV29-1 with TRBJ1-4. CDR3 length equals 14 residues. Germline V CDR1 and CDR2: SQVTM, ANQGSEA. The CDR3 is CSVARRTSIEKLFF.

The chain employs TRBV15 and TRBJ2-1; as DNA is missing, the TRBD2 call by TCRdb cannot be tested. Germline assignment: CDR1 LNHNV and CDR2 YYDKDF (reference sequence). CDR3 length: 14 amino acids. CDR3 protein: CATSSRLAGNEQFF.

The chain links TRBV7-2 to TRBJ1-6; the TRBD1 assignment by TCRdb is unverifiable without DNA. The CDR3 length is 16 residues. The germline CDR1 and CDR2 sequences are SGHTA and FQGNSA. CDR3 protein: CASSLGAGTGVSPLHF.

V gene TRBV12-3 or TRBV12-4 combines with J gene TRBJ1-1; absent DNA, TCRdb's TRBD1 call cannot be checked. The CDR3 contains 15 residues. CDR3 sequence reads: CASTPPGGSNTEAFF.

The chain carries TRBV27 and TRBJ2-2. The CDR3 is 16 residues long. Germline loops: CDR1 MNHEY, CDR2 SMNVEV (reference sequence). The CDR3 reads CASSLFGDFRPGELFF.

The gene calls are TRBV12-3 or TRBV12-4 and TRBJ1-3. The CDR3 runs to 13 residues. This CDR3 is CASSGLAKNTIYF.

The chain employs TRBV7-2 and TRBJ1-2. The germline CDR1 and CDR2 sequences are SGHTA and FQGNSA. The CDR3 totals 13 residues. This CDR3 reads CASSPQATYGYTF.

This sequence joins TRBV10-1 and TRBJ2-3; the TCRdb D gene call, TRBD1, has no DNA to confirm it. This CDR3 is 15 amino acids long. Germline assignment: CDR1 WNHNN and CDR2 SYGVQD (reference sequence). This CDR3 is CASSGSTGAGDTQYF.

The chain recombines TRBV6-5 with TRBJ1-6. The length of the CDR3 is 14 residues. Germline CDR1 is MNHEY and CDR2 is SVGAGI. Here the CDR3 reads CASNTRGGVSPLHF.

J is TRBJ2-5 and V is TRBV7-3; TCRdb outputs TRBD1, but without DNA this stays unchecked. The CDR3 has 15 amino acids. Per the germline V gene, CDR1 is SGHTA and CDR2 is FQGTGA. The CDR3 spells CASSLTKGAKGTQYF.

V is TRBV7-2 and J is TRBJ1-2; TCRdb picks TRBD1, but there is no DNA to check that call. The V gene's germline CDR1 is SGHTA and CDR2 FQGNSA. This CDR3 is built from 15 residues. CDR3 protein: CASRAGIVRGYGYTF.

The chain combines TRBV7-9 with TRBJ2-1; lacking DNA, the TRBD1 call made by TCRdb goes unchecked. Germline CDR1 is SEHNR and CDR2 is FQNEAQ (reference sequence). The CDR3 sequence is 15 residues long. The CDR3: CASTRARTGRNEQFF.

The genes are TRBV20-1 and TRBJ2-5; lacking DNA, the TRBD2 call made by TCRdb goes unchecked. CDR1 is DFQATT and CDR2 is SNEGSKA in the germline V gene (reference sequence). CDR3 size: 16 residues. CDR3 sequence reads: CSARDLMTSEKETQYF.

The J gene is TRBJ2-7, the V gene TRBV20-1; TCRdb names TRBD1, which stays unverified in the absence of DNA. CDR3 length: 13 amino acids. Per germline, CDR1 DFQATT and CDR2 SNEGSKA (reference sequence). This chain's CDR3 is CSASWGQGAVQYF.

V usage is TRBV11-2 and J usage is TRBJ2-2. Germline CDR1 reads SGHAT; CDR2 reads FQNNGV. CDR3 length equals 15 residues. The CDR3 protein is CASSSYLSNTGELFF. The full variable domain, with the rest looked up from reference TRBV11-2 and TRBJ2-2, is EAGVAQSPRYKIIEKRQSVAFWCNPISGHATLYWYQQILGQGPKLLIQFQNNGVVDDSQLPKDRFSAERLKGVDSTLKIQPAKLEDSAVYLCASSSYLSNTGELFFGEGSRLTVL.

The rearrangement links TRBV14 to TRBJ2-1; TCRdb's D call, TRBD1, is unchecked because there is no DNA. Germline CDR1 is SGHDN and CDR2 is FVKESK. This CDR3 is 13 amino acids long. The CDR3 sequence: CASSRSMPHEQFF.